A selection of T cell receptor beta chains follows, all from one sample in a study of identical twins. One entry per CDR3 protein results from TCRdb running MiXCR on the 5' RACE reads. In the table there are a few hundred thousand distinct CDR3 sequences, nearly 10% of which are singletons. The sample was also linked to a second study, of yellow fever vaccine responses in identical twins.

The sequenced sample consisted of PBMCs. Receptor source: a woman younger than 35 in good health. The CDR3 runs from the conserved cysteine through the conserved F or W. The D gene is left open where the match is weak. Clone size is not always given. Where it is, it says once, few, many or a class for expanded clones.

TRBV2	TRBJ1-1	-	-	CASVKSDEAFF	TGTGCCAGCGTTAAGTCGGATGAAGCTTTCTTT
TRBV4-1	TRBJ2-5	-	-	CASSQTDSAGTQYF	TGCGCCAGCAGCCAAACGGACAGCGCCGGGACCCAGTACTTC
TRBV6-5	TRBJ2-1	-	TRBD2	CASSYGGGSGSYNEQFF	TGTGCCAGCAGTTACGGTGGCGGTAGCGGGTCCTACAATGAGCAGTTCTTC
TRBV7-2	TRBJ2-6	-	-	CASSSTLLSGANVLTF	TGTGCCAGCAGCTCCACTCTCCTTTCCGGGGCCAACGTCCTGACTTTC
TRBV12-3/TRBV12-4	TRBJ2-1	-	-	CASSNGLAWGQFF	TGTGCCAGCAGTAACGGACTCGCGTGGGGGCAGTTCTTC
TRBV5-1	TRBJ2-2	-	TRBD1	CASSLGGTTTTGELFF	TGCGCCAGCAGTTTAGGGGGCACCACAACGACCGGGGAGCTGTTTTTT
TRBV29-1	TRBJ2-7	-	TRBD1	CSAKGQTYEQYF	TGCAGCGCCAAGGGACAGACCTACGAGCAGTACTTC
TRBV29-1	TRBJ2-7	few	TRBD1	CSAGTGGFYEQYF	TGCAGCGCAGGGACAGGGGGCTTCTACGAGCAGTACTTC
TRBV11-2	TRBJ2-6	-	-	CASSLEMQGTGANVLTF	TGTGCCAGCAGCTTAGAGATGCAGGGTACGGGGGCCAACGTCCTGACTTTC
TRBV7-9	TRBJ1-4	-	-	CASSLTPVPNEKLFF	TGTGCCAGCAGCCTTACCCCGGTACCTAATGAAAAACTGTTTTTT
TRBV5-5	TRBJ2-2	few	TRBD2	CASSISSGRAMGELFF	TGTGCCAGCAGCATTTCTAGCGGGAGGGCCATGGGGGAGCTGTTTTTT
TRBV28	TRBJ2-7	-	-	CASTMGLSYEQYF	TGTGCCAGCACAATGGGTCTCTCCTACGAGCAGTACTTC
TRBV9	TRBJ2-1	-	-	CASSAQAREQFF	TGTGCCAGCAGCGCCCAAGCCAGAGAGCAGTTCTTC
TRBV7-9	TRBJ2-3	few	-	CASSLFADRDTTDTQYF	TGTGCCAGCAGCCTCTTCGCAGACCGGGACACAACAGATACGCAGTATTTT
TRBV7-3	TRBJ2-7	-	TRBD2	CASSLQRGPYEQYF	TGTGCCAGCAGCTTACAGCGGGGACCCTACGAGCAGTACTTC
TRBV5-1	TRBJ2-3	few	TRBD2	CASSFRPQRDSDTQYF	TGCGCCAGCAGCTTCAGACCTCAGCGGGACTCAGATACGCAGTATTTT
TRBV29-1	TRBJ2-6	-	TRBD1	CSVVGTEEAGANVLTF	TGCAGCGTTGTCGGGACAGAAGAAGCTGGGGCCAACGTCCTGACTTTC
TRBV20-1	TRBJ2-7	-	TRBD2	CSVPGLDLHEQYF	TGCAGTGTCCCGGGACTAGATTTACACGAGCAGTACTTC
TRBV7-9	TRBJ2-1	few	-	CASSIHDRSSYNEQFF	TGTGCCAGCAGTATACACGACAGGAGCTCCTACAATGAGCAGTTCTTC
TRBV7-6	TRBJ1-1	many	-	CASSLEGRPGPNTEAFF	TGTGCCAGCAGCTTAGAGGGTCGTCCGGGACCAAACACTGAAGCTTTCTTT
TRBV28	TRBJ2-7	-	-	CATGPGTYEQYF	TGTGCCACTGGGCCGGGGACCTACGAGCAGTACTTC